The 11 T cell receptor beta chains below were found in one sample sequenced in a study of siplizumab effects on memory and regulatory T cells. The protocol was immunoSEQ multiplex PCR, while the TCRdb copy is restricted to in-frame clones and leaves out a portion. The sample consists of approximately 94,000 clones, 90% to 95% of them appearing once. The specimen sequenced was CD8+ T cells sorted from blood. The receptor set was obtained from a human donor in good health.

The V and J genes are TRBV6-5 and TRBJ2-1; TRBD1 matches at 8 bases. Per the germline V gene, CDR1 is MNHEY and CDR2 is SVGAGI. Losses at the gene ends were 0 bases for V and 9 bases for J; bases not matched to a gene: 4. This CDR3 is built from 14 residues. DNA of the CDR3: TGTGCCAGCAGTTACTCGTCAGGGGGCTTTGAGCAGTTCTTC. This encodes CASSYSSGGFEQFF.

The CDR3 DNA reads TGTGCCAGCAGTGCAACAGCTTATAAGGTCTTTAACTATGGCTACACCTTC. This codes for CASSATAYKVFNYGYTF. The rearrangement links TRBV6-1 to TRBJ1-2; D is unresolved. The CDR3 covers 17 residues. V was trimmed by 4 bases and J by 1 base, leaving 19 bases between them. Germline lookup yields CDR1 MNHNS and CDR2 SASEGT.

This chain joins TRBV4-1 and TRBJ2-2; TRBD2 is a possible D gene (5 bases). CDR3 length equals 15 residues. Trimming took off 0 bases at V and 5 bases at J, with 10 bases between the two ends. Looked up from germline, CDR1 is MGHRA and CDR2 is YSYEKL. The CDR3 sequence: CASSQDASLTGELFF. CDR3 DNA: TGCGCCAGCAGCCAAGATGCTAGCTTAACCGGGGAGCTGTTTTTT.

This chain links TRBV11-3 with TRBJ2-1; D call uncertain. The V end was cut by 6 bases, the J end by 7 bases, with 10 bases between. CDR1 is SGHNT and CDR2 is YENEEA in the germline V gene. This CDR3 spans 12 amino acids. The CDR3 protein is CASRSSENEQFF. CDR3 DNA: TGTGCCAGCAGGTCAAGCGAGAATGAGCAGTTCTTC.

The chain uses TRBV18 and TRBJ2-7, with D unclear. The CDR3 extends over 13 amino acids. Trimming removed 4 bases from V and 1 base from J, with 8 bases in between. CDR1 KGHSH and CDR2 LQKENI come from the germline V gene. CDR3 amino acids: CASSLGESYEQYF. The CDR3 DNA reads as TGTGCCAGCTCACTCGGTGAATCCTACGAGCAGTACTTC.

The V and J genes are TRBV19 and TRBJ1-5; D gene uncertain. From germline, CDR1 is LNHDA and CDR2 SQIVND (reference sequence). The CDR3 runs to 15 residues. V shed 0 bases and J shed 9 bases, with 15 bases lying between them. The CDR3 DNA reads TGTGCCAGTAGTATAGATCGGAGCAGTGCATGGCCCCAGCATTTT. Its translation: CASSIDRSSAWPQHF.

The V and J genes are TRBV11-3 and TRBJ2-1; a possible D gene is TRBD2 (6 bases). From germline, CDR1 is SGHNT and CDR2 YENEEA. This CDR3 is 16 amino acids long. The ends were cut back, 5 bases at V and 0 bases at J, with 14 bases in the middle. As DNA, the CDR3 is TGTGCCAGCAGCCAGAGGGGTAGCGGCTCCTACAATGAGCAGTTCTTC. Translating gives CASSQRGSGSYNEQFF.

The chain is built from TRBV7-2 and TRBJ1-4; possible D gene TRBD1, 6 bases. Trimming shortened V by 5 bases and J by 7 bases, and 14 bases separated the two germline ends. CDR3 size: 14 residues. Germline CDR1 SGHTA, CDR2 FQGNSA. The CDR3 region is CASSLTGRAEKLFF. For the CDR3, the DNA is TGTGCCAGCAGCCTTACAGGGCGGGCTGAAAAACTGTTTTTT.

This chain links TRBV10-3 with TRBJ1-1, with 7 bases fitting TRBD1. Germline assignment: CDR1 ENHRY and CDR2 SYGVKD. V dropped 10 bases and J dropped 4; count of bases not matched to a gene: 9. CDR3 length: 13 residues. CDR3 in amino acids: CATRQGRSTEAFF. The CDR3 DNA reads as TGTGCCACTAGACAGGGAAGGTCCACTGAAGCTTTCTTT.

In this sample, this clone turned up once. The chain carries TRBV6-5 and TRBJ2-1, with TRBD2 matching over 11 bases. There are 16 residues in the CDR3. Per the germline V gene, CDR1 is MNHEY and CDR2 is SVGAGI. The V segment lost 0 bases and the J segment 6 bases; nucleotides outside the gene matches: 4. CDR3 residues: CASSYSGTSGSNEQFF. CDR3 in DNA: TGTGCCAGCAGTTACTCGGGGACTAGCGGATCCAATGAGCAGTTCTTC.

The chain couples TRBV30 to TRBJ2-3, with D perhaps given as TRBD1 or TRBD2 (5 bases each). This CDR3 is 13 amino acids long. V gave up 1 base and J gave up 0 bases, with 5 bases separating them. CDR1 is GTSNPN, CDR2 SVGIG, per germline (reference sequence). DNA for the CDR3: TGTGCCTGGAGTGGGGACAGCACAGATACGCAGTATTTT. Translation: CAWSGDSTDTQYF.